This TCR beta chain is drawn from a study of PD-L1 blockade in urothelial cancer. About the research overall: Anywhere from 0 to 3 prior chemotherapy regimens had been received by patients.

Germline V CDR1 and CDR2: LGHNA, YNFKEQ. The germline V and J ends were trimmed by 1 base and 6 bases, with 13 bases remaining between them. CDR3 length: 15 residues. Into every PCR, synthetic TCR analog templates were spiked. Sequencing used immunoSEQ multiplex PCR; TCRdb keeps in-frame clones, though not all of them. Of 55,000 to 85,000 clones in the sample, roughly nine tenths were seen once. J is TRBJ1-5 and V is TRBV4-2; D remains unclear. Material: PBMCs, obtained around atezolizumab (anti-PD-L1) treatment. The TCR sequence derives from a man aged 55 to 70 with urothelial cancer. In nucleotides, the CDR3 is TGTGCCAGCAGCCAAGTGAGAGCATTCGGTCAGCCCCAGCATTTT. Translated, it gives CASSQVRAFGQPQHF.